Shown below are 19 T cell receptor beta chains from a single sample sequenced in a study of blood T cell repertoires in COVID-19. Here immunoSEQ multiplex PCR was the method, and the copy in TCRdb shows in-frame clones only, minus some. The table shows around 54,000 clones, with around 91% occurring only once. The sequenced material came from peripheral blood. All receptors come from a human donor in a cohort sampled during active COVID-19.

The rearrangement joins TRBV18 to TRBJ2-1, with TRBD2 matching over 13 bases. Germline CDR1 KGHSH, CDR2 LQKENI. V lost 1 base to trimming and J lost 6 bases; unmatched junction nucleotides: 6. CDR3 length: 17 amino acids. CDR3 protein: CASSPRSLAGGGNEQFF. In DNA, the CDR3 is TGTGCCAGCTCACCACGTTCACTAGCGGGAGGGGGCAATGAGCAGTTCTTC.

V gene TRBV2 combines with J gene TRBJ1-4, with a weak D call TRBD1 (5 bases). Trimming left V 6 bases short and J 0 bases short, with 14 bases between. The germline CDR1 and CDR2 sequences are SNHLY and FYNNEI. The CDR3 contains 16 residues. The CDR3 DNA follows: TGTGCCAGCAGGGGGCGGGGCCCTTCAACTAATGAAAAACTGTTTTTT. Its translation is CASRGRGPSTNEKLFF.

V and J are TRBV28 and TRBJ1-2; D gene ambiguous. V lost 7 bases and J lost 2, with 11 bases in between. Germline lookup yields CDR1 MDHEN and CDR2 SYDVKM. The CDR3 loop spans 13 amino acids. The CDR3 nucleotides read TGTGCCAGCATTTCGGACTGGAACTATGGCTACACCTTC. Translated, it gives CASISDWNYGYTF.

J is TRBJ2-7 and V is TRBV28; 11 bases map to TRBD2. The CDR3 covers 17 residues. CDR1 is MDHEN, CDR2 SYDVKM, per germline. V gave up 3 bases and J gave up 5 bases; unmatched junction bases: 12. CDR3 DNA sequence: TGTGCCAGCAGTTTTTTGAGACTAGCGGGACTAGGCGACGAGCAGTACTTC. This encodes CASSFLRLAGLGDEQYF.

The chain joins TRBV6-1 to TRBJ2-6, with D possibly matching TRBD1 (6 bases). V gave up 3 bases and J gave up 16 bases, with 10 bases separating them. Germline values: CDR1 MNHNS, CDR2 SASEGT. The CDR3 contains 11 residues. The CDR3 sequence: CASSEGHQLTF. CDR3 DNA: TGTGCCAGCAGTGAGGGACACCAGCTGACTTTC.

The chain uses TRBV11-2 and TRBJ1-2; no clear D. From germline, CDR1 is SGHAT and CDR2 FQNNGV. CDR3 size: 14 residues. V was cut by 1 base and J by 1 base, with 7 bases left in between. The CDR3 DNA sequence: TGTGCCAGCAGCTTAGGGCGGCTTAACTATGGCTACACCTTC. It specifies CASSLGRLNYGYTF. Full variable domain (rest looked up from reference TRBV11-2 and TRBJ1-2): EAGVAQSPRYKIIEKRQSVAFWCNPISGHATLYWYQQILGQGPKLLIQFQNNGVVDDSQLPKDRFSAERLKGVDSTLKIQPAKLEDSAVYLCASSLGRLNYGYTFGSGTRLTVV.

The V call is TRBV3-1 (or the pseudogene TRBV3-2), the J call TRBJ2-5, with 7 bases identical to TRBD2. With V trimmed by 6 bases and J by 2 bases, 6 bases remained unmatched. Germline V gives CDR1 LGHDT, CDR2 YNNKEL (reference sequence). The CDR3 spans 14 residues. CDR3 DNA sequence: TGTGCCAGCAGTCGACGAGCGGGGCAAGAGACCCAGTACTTC. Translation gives CASSRRAGQETQYF.

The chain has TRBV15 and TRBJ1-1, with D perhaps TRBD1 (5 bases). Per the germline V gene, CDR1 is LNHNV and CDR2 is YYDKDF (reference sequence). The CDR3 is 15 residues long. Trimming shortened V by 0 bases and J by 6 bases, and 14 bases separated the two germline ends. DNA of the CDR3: TGTGCCACCAGCAGAGACCAGGGTCGGTACCCTGAAGCTTTCTTT. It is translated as CATSRDQGRYPEAFF.

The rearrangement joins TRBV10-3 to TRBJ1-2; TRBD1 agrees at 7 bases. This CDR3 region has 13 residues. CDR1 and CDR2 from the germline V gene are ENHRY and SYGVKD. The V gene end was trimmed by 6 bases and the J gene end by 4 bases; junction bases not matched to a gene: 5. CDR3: CAIREGAAYGYTF. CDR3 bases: TGTGCCATCAGGGAGGGGGCGGCCTATGGCTACACCTTC.

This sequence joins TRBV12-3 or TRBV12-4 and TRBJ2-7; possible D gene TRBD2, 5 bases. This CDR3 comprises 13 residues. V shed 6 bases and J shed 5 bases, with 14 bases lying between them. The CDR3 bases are TGTGCCAGCAGGTCCCGGGGAGCTGACGAGCAGTACTTC. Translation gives CASRSRGADEQYF.

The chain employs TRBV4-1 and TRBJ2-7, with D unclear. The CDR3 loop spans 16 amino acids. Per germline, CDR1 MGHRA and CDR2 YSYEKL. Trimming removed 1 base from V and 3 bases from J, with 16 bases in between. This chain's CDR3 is CASSQGMADTYYEQYF. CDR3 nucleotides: TGCGCCAGCAGCCAAGGTATGGCGGATACCTACTACGAGCAGTACTTC.

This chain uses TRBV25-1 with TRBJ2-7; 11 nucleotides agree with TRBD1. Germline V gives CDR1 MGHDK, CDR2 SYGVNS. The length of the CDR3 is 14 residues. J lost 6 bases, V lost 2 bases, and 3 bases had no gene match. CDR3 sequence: CASSEVGTGGEQYF. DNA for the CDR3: TGTGCCAGCAGTGAAGTTGGGACAGGGGGCGAGCAGTACTTC.

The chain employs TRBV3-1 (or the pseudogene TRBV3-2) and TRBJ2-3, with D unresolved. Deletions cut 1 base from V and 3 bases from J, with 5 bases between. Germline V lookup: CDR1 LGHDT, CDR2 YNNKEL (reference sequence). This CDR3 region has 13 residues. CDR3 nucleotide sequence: TGTGCCAGCAGCCAAGGACTTACAGATACGCAGTATTTT. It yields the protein CASSQGLTDTQYF.

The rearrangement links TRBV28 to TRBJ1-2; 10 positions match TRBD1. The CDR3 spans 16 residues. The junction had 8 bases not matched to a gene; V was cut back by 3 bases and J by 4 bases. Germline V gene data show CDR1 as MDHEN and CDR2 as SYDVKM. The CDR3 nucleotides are TGTGCCAGCAGTTTGTCCCTTGGACAGGGGGTCTATGGCTACACCTTC. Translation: CASSLSLGQGVYGYTF.

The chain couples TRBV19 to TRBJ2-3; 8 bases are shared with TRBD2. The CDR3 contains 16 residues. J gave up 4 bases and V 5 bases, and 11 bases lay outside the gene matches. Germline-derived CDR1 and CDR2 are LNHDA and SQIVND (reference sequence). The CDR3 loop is CASSQHRGGVPDTQYF. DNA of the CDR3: TGTGCCAGTAGTCAACACCGGGGGGGGGTCCCAGATACGCAGTATTTT. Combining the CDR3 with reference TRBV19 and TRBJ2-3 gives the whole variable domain DGGITQSPKYLFRKEGQNVTLSCEQNLNHDAMYWYRQDPGQGLRLIYYSQIVNDFQKGDIAEGYSVSREKKESFPLTVTSAQKNPTAFYLCASSQHRGGVPDTQYFGPGTRLTVL.

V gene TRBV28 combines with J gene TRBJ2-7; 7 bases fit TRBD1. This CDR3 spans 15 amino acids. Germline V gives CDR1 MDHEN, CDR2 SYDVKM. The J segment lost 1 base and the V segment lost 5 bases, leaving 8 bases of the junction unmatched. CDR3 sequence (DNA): TGTGCCAGCAGTGGGACAGACTTACAGTCCTACGAGCAGTACTTC. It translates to CASSGTDLQSYEQYF.

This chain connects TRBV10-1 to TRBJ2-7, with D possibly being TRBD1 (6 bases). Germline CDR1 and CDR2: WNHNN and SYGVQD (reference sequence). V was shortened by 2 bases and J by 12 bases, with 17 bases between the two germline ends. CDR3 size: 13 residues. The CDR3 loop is CASSEDRIGRMYF. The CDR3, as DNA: TGCGCCAGCAGTGAGGACAGGATTGGGCGGATGTACTTC.

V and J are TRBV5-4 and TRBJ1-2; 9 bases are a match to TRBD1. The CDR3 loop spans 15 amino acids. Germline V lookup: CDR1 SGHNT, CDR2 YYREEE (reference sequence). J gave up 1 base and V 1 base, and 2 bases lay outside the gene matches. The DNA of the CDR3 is TGTGCCAGCAGCTTGAGGGACAGGGTTAACTATGGCTACACCTTC. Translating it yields CASSLRDRVNYGYTF.

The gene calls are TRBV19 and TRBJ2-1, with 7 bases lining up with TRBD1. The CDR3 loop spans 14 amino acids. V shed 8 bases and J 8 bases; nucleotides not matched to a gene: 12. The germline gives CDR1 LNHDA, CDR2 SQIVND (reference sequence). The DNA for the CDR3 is TGTGCCAGTCGTCGGACAGGCTTACGGGATGAGCAGTTCTTC. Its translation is CASRRTGLRDEQFF. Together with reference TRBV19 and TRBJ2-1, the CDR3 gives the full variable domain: DGGITQSPKYLFRKEGQNVTLSCEQNLNHDAMYWYRQDPGQGLRLIYYSQIVNDFQKGDIAEGYSVSREKKESFPLTVTSAQKNPTAFYLCASRRTGLRDEQFFGPGTRLTVL.